This entry lists 16 T cell receptor beta chains sequenced from one sample in a study of blood T cell repertoires in COVID-19. Produced via immunoSEQ multiplex PCR; TCRdb's table is partial and in-frame only. The repertoire holds over 60,000 clones, with roughly 84% as singletons. The sequenced material came from peripheral blood. The receptor set was obtained from a man between 65 and 80 years old with active or convalescent COVID-19.

This chain joins TRBV9 and TRBJ2-1; 14 nucleotides line up with TRBD2. Germline CDR1 reads SGDLS; CDR2 reads YYNGEE. The CDR3 totals 18 residues. V lost 1 base to trimming and J lost 8 bases; unmatched junction nucleotides: 11. This chain's CDR3 is CASSVLSLTSGGVYEQFF. The CDR3 nucleotides read TGTGCCAGCAGCGTACTCAGCTTGACTAGCGGGGGGGTCTATGAGCAGTTCTTC.

The chain joins TRBV10-3 to TRBJ1-2; 9 positions agree with TRBD1. This CDR3 has 14 amino acids. The germline V gene has CDR1 ENHRY and CDR2 SYGVKD. J lost 1 base, V lost 8 bases, and 5 bases had no gene match. The CDR3 protein is CAISRQGDNYGYTF. The CDR3 coding sequence is TGTGCCATCTCCCGACAGGGGGATAACTATGGCTACACCTTC.

V is TRBV19 and J is TRBJ1-2; TRBD1 matches 9 bases. Trimming removed 4 bases from V and 7 bases from J; junction bases left unmatched: 19. The CDR3 has 18 residues. Germline CDR1 reads LNHDA; CDR2 reads SQIVND (reference sequence). CDR3: CASSTATGTGTVLRGYTF. The CDR3 DNA reads TGTGCCAGTAGTACGGCCACCGGGACAGGGACTGTTTTGCGTGGCTACACCTTC.

The gene calls are TRBV28 and TRBJ1-5, with 8 bases fitting TRBD1. CDR1 and CDR2 (germline): MDHEN, SYDVKM. V shed 2 bases and J 3 bases; nucleotides not matched to a gene: 3. This CDR3 region has 15 residues. In DNA form, the CDR3 reads TGTGCCAGCAGTTTAAGGGGACAGGTCAATCAGCCCCAGCATTTT. This sequence encodes CASSLRGQVNQPQHF.

The chain recombines TRBV6-5 with TRBJ2-5; 8 bases map to TRBD2. V shed 2 bases and J 3 bases; nucleotides not matched to a gene: 8. From germline, CDR1 is MNHEY and CDR2 SVGAGI. This CDR3 region has 16 residues. CDR3 nucleotides: TGTGCCAGCAGTTACCTTGCGGGGGGTCTTAAAGAGACCCAGTACTTC. The encoded protein is CASSYLAGGLKETQYF.

The chain couples TRBV2 to TRBJ2-7, with 11 bases lining up with TRBD1. Germline lookup yields CDR1 SNHLY and CDR2 FYNNEI. CDR3 length: 15 residues. V shed 4 bases and J 6 bases; nucleotides not matched to a gene: 8. CDR3 nucleotides: TGTGCCAGCAGTGGGACAGGGGGCATCCCTACCGAGCAGTACTTC. Translating gives CASSGTGGIPTEQYF. Combining the CDR3 with reference TRBV2 and TRBJ2-7 gives the whole variable domain EPEVTQTPSHQVTQMGQEVILRCVPISNHLYFYWYRQILGQKVEFLVSFYNNEISEKSEIFDDQFSVERPDGSNFTLKIRSTKLEDSAMYFCASSGTGGIPTEQYFGPGTRLTVT.

This clone has only a few counts. This rearrangement joins TRBV5-1 to TRBJ2-2; weak D call: TRBD2 (6 bases). From germline, CDR1 is SGHRS and CDR2 YFSETQ. The CDR3 contains 16 residues. Trimming took off 0 bases at V and 7 bases at J, with 16 bases between the two ends. CDR3 sequence: CASSLGRARVHGELFF. CDR3 bases: TGCGCCAGCAGCTTGGGGAGGGCCAGGGTCCACGGGGAGCTGTTTTTT.

The V and J genes are TRBV27 and TRBJ2-1; 10 positions agree with TRBD1. With V trimmed by 2 bases and J by 9 bases, 7 bases remained unmatched. There are 15 residues in the CDR3. Germline V CDR1 and CDR2: MNHEY, SMNVEV (reference sequence). The CDR3 DNA sequence: TGTGCCAGCAGTTTACAGGGACAGGGGTGGGGTGAGCAGTTCTTC. Residues: CASSLQGQGWGEQFF.

Written as DNA, the CDR3 is TGTGCCAGCAGCTTAGCGATACTAGGGGAGACCCAGTACTTC. The encoded protein is CASSLAILGETQYF. The gene calls are TRBV7-9 and TRBJ2-5; perhaps TRBD2 as D (5 bases). This CDR3 region has 14 residues. Trimming stripped 0 bases from V and 5 bases from J, with 10 bases between. Germline lookup yields CDR1 SEHNR and CDR2 FQNEAQ (reference sequence). Full variable domain (outside the CDR3, taken from reference TRBV7-9 and TRBJ2-5): DTGVSQNPRHKITKRGQNVTFRCDPISEHNRLYWYRQTLGQGPEFLTYFQNEAQLEKSRLLSDRFSAERPKGSFSTLEIQRTEQGDSAMYLCASSLAILGETQYFGPGTRLLVL.

The rearrangement joins TRBV29-1 to TRBJ1-1; no clear D. Germline assignment: CDR1 SQVTM and CDR2 ANQGSEA. Trimming removed 4 bases at V and 1 base at J, with 7 bases between. This CDR3 comprises 12 residues. The DNA for the CDR3 is TGCAGCGTTGGGCGACAGAACACTGAAGCTTTCTTT. Residues: CSVGRQNTEAFF.

The gene calls are TRBV6-4 and TRBJ2-1; 10 bases are shared with TRBD2. V shed 6 bases, J shed 8 bases, and the junction held 7 bases outside the gene matches. Looked up from germline, CDR1 is MRHNA and CDR2 is SNTAGT. The CDR3 consists of 14 residues. CDR3 loop: CASRKASGGHEQFF. In DNA form, the CDR3 reads TGTGCCAGCAGGAAGGCTAGCGGGGGCCATGAGCAGTTCTTC.

This sequence joins TRBV28 and TRBJ1-2; 9 bases match TRBD1. The CDR3 contains 15 residues. V lost 7 bases to trimming and J lost 8 bases; unmatched junction nucleotides: 14. In germline, CDR1 is MDHEN, CDR2 SYDVKM. CDR3 bases: TGTGCCAGCACCACAGGGGGGGGACAGGGCTACGGCTACACCTTC. It translates to CASTTGGGQGYGYTF.

The CDR3 sequence is CASSELAGPSEQYF. In nucleotides, the CDR3 is TGCGCCAGCAGTGAACTAGCGGGGCCCTCCGAGCAGTACTTC. V is TRBV10-2 and J is TRBJ2-7, with TRBD2 matching over 10 bases. This CDR3 has 14 amino acids. From germline, CDR1 is WSHSY and CDR2 SAAADI. V gave up 3 bases and J gave up 6 bases; unmatched junction bases: 5.

The chain carries TRBV19 and TRBJ1-6; TRBD1 agrees at 9 bases. Trimming cost V 6 bases and J 7 bases; bases outside gene matches: 7. The germline V gene encodes CDR1 LNHDA and CDR2 SQIVND (reference sequence). The CDR3 length is 15 residues. The CDR3 loop reads CASRTTGTGNSPLHF. CDR3 DNA: TGTGCCAGTAGAACTACCGGGACAGGGAATTCACCCCTCCACTTT. Drawing the rest from reference TRBV19 and TRBJ1-6, the complete variable domain is DGGITQSPKYLFRKEGQNVTLSCEQNLNHDAMYWYRQDPGQGLRLIYYSQIVNDFQKGDIAEGYSVSREKKESFPLTVTSAQKNPTAFYLCASRTTGTGNSPLHFGNGTRLTVT.

The V call is TRBV7-9, the J call TRBJ2-7; 11 bases are shared with TRBD1. The J segment lost 2 bases and the V segment lost 5 bases, leaving 5 bases of the junction unmatched. CDR3 length: 15 residues. CDR1 is SEHNR and CDR2 is FQNEAQ in the germline V gene (reference sequence). CDR3 amino acids: CASSPPGQGAYEQYF. In nucleotides, the CDR3 is TGTGCCAGCAGCCCTCCGGGACAGGGGGCCTACGAGCAGTACTTC.

The J gene is TRBJ2-3, the V gene TRBV5-4, with 9 bases identical to TRBD2. From germline, CDR1 is SGHNT and CDR2 YYREEE (reference sequence). V lost 7 bases to trimming and J lost 2 bases; unmatched junction nucleotides: 11. This CDR3 has 16 residues. The CDR3 spells CASRDDSGRNTDTQYF. The DNA of the CDR3 is TGTGCCAGCCGCGATGATAGCGGGAGAAACACAGATACGCAGTATTTT. Full variable domain (rest looked up from reference TRBV5-4 and TRBJ2-3): ETGVTQSPTHLIKTRGQQVTLRCSSQSGHNTVSWYQQALGQGPQFIFQYYREEENGRGNFPPRFSGLQFPNYSSELNVNALELDDSALYLCASRDDSGRNTDTQYFGPGTRLTVL.